This T cell receptor (beta chain) appears in the sequencing data of a study of T-cell memory formation after mild COVID-19. This clonotype was recorded a few times. Each CDR3 protein is one row after TCRdb ran MiXCR on the 5' RACE reads. The table has about 250,000 distinct CDR3 sequences, approximately 15% seen once. The receptor's source is an adult woman who had mild COVID-19 (a few samples of this study predate the infection). Cell type and time point are not known. Sequenced material: PBMCs or a T cell subset sorted from them (not recorded which).

CDR3 sequence: CASSPNKETPLHF. As DNA, the CDR3 is TGTGCCAGCTCGCCCAACAAGGAAACACCCCTCCACTTT. The chain combines TRBV18 with TRBJ1-6; no clear D. This CDR3 has 13 amino acids. The germline V gene encodes CDR1 KGHSH and CDR2 LQKENI. The germline V and J ends were trimmed by 6 bases and 11 bases, with 14 bases remaining between them.